Included here is one T cell receptor beta chain sequence, with context. Its antigen is not identified. This record comes from a study of cytotoxic CD8 clonotypes in ibrutinib-treated CLL. In the study overall: Of the patients, around 12 were relapsed/refractory, under 16 treatment-naive and under 18 IGHV unmutated. Complete response was seen in 2 patients and partial in some 25; some 12 progressed and 14 stayed remitted after a median roughly six years.

The protocol was immunoSEQ multiplex PCR, while the TCRdb copy is restricted to in-frame clones and leaves out a portion. The sample carries about 310,000 clones, 80% recorded once. With 1 base removed from V and 10 bases from J, the gap between germline ends came to 9 bases. This CDR3 contains 12 residues. Germline assignment: CDR1 SGHDT and CDR2 YYEEEE. Study outcomes and limitations: Clonality was elevated at ibrutinib response and had returned toward baseline at progression. Public clonotypes occurred uncommonly; on treatment, they contracted or remained stable.

The TCR originated in a human donor with chronic lymphocytic leukemia. The source material was PBMCs, sampled before ibrutinib treatment. The chain recombines TRBV5-6 with TRBJ2-1; no reliable D call. The CDR3 sequence is CASSLILKEQFF. The CDR3 region has the DNA TGTGCCAGCAGCTTGATCTTAAAAGAGCAGTTCTTC.